Listed below are T cell receptor beta chains from one sample, sequenced in a study of blood T cell repertoires in COVID-19. Here immunoSEQ multiplex PCR was the method, and the copy in TCRdb shows in-frame clones only, minus some. The sample holds tens of thousands of clones, around 77% seen once. The sample comprised peripheral blood. Every receptor here comes from a man aged 70-80 years with COVID-19, enrolled during active disease. The CDR3 runs from the conserved cysteine through the conserved F or W. Each record gives: J gene, V gene, CDR3 protein.

J: TRBJ2-1
V: TRBV11-2
CDR3: CASSLGLNNEQFF

J: TRBJ2-1
V: TRBV27
CDR3: CASTLIAGVGNEQFF

J: TRBJ2-1
V: TRBV27
CDR3: CASSLSSGDSLNEQFF

J: TRBJ1-1
V: TRBV7-2
CDR3: CASSSPTGWVKAFF

J: TRBJ2-5
V: TRBV29-1
CDR3: CSVGLGTRETQYF

J: TRBJ2-5
V: TRBV7-9
CDR3: CASSQDRRETQYF

J: TRBJ2-4
V: TRBV5-4
CDR3: CASSLASSAKNIQYF

J: TRBJ1-2
V: TRBV3-1/TRBV3-2
CDR3: CASSPSRYYGYTF

J: TRBJ2-1
V: TRBV6-5
CDR3: CASRTTGTSRDEQFF

J: TRBJ2-2
V: TRBV5-6
CDR3: CASSVEPTGELFF

J: TRBJ2-1
V: TRBV7-9
CDR3: CASSLARGQGATYNEQFF

J: TRBJ1-2
V: TRBV24-1
CDR3: CATSQGNYGYTF

J: TRBJ1-3
V: TRBV7-9
CDR3: CASRHVEGSSGNTIYF

J: TRBJ2-2
V: TRBV9
CDR3: CASSLNTGELFF

J: TRBJ2-2
V: TRBV4-2
CDR3: CASSQEAVPTGELFF

J: TRBJ1-6
V: TRBV27
CDR3: CASSPTGGRNSPLHF

J: TRBJ2-7
V: TRBV10-3
CDR3: CATGQTYEQYF

J: TRBJ1-1
V: TRBV19
CDR3: CASSTYRGLNSLHTEAFF

J: TRBJ1-2
V: TRBV28
CDR3: CASTGQGVRGYTF

J: TRBJ2-3
V: TRBV9
CDR3: CASSARVGHSTDTQYF

J: TRBJ1-4
V: TRBV29-1
CDR3: CSVATGSRSEKLFF

J: TRBJ2-2
V: TRBV25-1
CDR3: CASSEFGSTGELFF

J: TRBJ1-2
V: TRBV30
CDR3: CAWNGKGANYGYTF

J: TRBJ2-1
V: TRBV24-1
CDR3: CATSDLSWTGPSRTSYNEQFF

J: TRBJ2-7
V: TRBV7-2
CDR3: CASSFGAIVGQYF

J: TRBJ1-4
V: TRBV5-1
CDR3: CASSEAGPNEKLFF

J: TRBJ1-5
V: TRBV7-3
CDR3: CASSLNAGQPQHF

J: TRBJ1-1
V: TRBV10-3
CDR3: CAIRLQGAQVTEAFF

J: TRBJ1-5
V: TRBV19
CDR3: CASSSTGLYSNQPQHF

J: TRBJ2-2
V: TRBV11-3
CDR3: CASSFVETGELFF

J: TRBJ1-4
V: TRBV5-1
CDR3: CASSLGRDSEKLFF

J: TRBJ1-3
V: TRBV5-1
CDR3: CASSFHTGLSPGNTIYF

J: TRBJ1-1
V: TRBV27
CDR3: CASSLGRVNTEAFF

J: TRBJ1-2
V: TRBV19
CDR3: CASRPRDRSYGYTF

J: TRBJ1-4
V: TRBV3-1/TRBV3-2
CDR3: CASSQDRQGVSNEKLFF

J: TRBJ2-7
V: TRBV7-2
CDR3: CASSRPGRQHSYEQYF

J: TRBJ1-3
V: TRBV6-5
CDR3: CASRGGPISGNTIYF

J: TRBJ2-7
V: TRBV6-5
CDR3: CASRTGSYEQYF

J: TRBJ1-1
V: TRBV3-1/TRBV3-2
CDR3: CASSLGGGDTEAFF

J: TRBJ2-3
V: TRBV18
CDR3: CASSPRQGTTDTQYF

J: TRBJ1-2
V: TRBV29-1
CDR3: CSVEGAVYGYTF

J: TRBJ2-1
V: TRBV2
CDR3: CASRFGQGTYNEQFF

J: TRBJ1-3
V: TRBV28
CDR3: CASSFLGNTIYF

J: TRBJ1-2
V: TRBV29-1
CDR3: CSVVPDYGYTF

J: TRBJ2-7
V: TRBV2
CDR3: CASSDIELAEWSSYEQYF

J: TRBJ1-2
V: TRBV5-6
CDR3: CASSPGQGEFLANYGYTF

J: TRBJ2-5
V: TRBV5-4
CDR3: CASSEQQETQYF

J: TRBJ2-7
V: TRBV7-8
CDR3: CASSLDPGIGHEQYF

J: TRBJ1-2
V: TRBV7-2
CDR3: CASSVSGGQANYGYTF